The 23 T cell receptor beta chains reported below all come from one sample, sequenced in a study of CD8+ T cells in alopecia areata. Once RNA had been extracted, it was reverse transcribed into cDNA to act as the sequencing template. The assay was immunoSEQ multiplex PCR, and TCRdb's table has in-frame clones only and misses some. This table has 79,000 or so clones, around 60% appearing once. The treatment: oral pan-JAK inhibitor, 5-10 mg twice daily. The sample consisted of CD8+ T cells sorted from blood, taken at week 24, from a patient treated with tofacitinib. All receptors come from a human donor with alopecia areata.

The rearrangement joins TRBV7-2 to TRBJ2-5; 7 bases are a match to TRBD2. V trimming: 1 base; J trimming: 5 bases; junction bases outside the gene matches: 10. The CDR3 length is 16 residues. Germline loops: CDR1 SGHTA, CDR2 FQGNSA. CDR3: CASSLEGYAGVETQYF. Written as DNA, the CDR3 is TGTGCCAGCAGCTTAGAAGGTTACGCGGGAGTCGAGACCCAGTACTTC.

This clone was seen just once. This chain links TRBV29-1 with TRBJ1-1; no clear D gene. CDR1 is SQVTM, CDR2 ANQGSEA, per germline. There are 15 residues in the CDR3. Trimming pared 2 bases from V and 0 bases from J, leaving 13 bases between. CDR3 residues: CSVEMAGFMNTEAFF. The CDR3 bases are TGCAGCGTTGAAATGGCAGGATTTATGAACACTGAAGCTTTCTTT.

This clone was observed a handful of times. This chain joins TRBV4-3 and TRBJ2-7, with a tentative D call TRBD2 (6 bases). This CDR3 comprises 15 residues. The V gene lost 3 bases and the J gene lost 3 bases, with 15 bases spanning the gap. Germline V gene data show CDR1 as LGHNA and CDR2 as YSLEER. The CDR3 reads CASSHSGTGGYEQYF. CDR3 DNA: TGCGCCAGCAGCCACTCCGGGACTGGAGGCTACGAGCAGTACTTC.

V is TRBV27 and J is TRBJ2-1, with a tentative D call TRBD1 (5 bases). Trimming pared 5 bases from V and 0 bases from J, leaving 14 bases between. This CDR3 contains 16 residues. From germline, CDR1 is MNHEY and CDR2 SMNVEV (reference sequence). The CDR3 DNA reads as TGTGCCAGCAGTCCACTGACAGTCCACTCCTACAATGAGCAGTTCTTC. This codes for CASSPLTVHSYNEQFF.

This clone was observed a few times. Written as DNA, the CDR3 is TGTGCCAGCAGTTCCGCGGTTAGCAATCAGCCCCAGCATTTT. It translates to CASSSAVSNQPQHF. V usage is TRBV27 and J usage is TRBJ1-5; D unclear. The CDR3 has 14 amino acids. V gave up 4 bases and J gave up 0 bases, with 7 bases separating them. Germline assignment: CDR1 MNHEY and CDR2 SMNVEV (reference sequence).

The chain employs TRBV7-2 and TRBJ2-7; D remains ambiguous. V was cut by 3 bases and J by 3 bases, with 9 bases left in between. The CDR3 is 13 residues long. Germline assignment: CDR1 SGHTA and CDR2 FQGNSA. The CDR3 region is CASSFSISYEQYF. In DNA, the CDR3 is TGTGCCAGCAGCTTTTCCATCAGCTACGAGCAGTACTTC.

This clone appeared a few times. The chain links TRBV14 to TRBJ2-7; 9 bases agree with TRBD1. The V and J ends lost 4 bases and 5 bases, in that order; junction bases with no gene match: 3. The CDR3 is made up of 13 amino acids. Germline V gene lookup returns CDR1 SGHDN and CDR2 FVKESK. CDR3 in amino acids: CASSLTGGHEQYF. CDR3 nucleotide sequence: TGTGCCAGCAGCCTCACAGGGGGCCACGAGCAGTACTTC.

The chain links TRBV30 to TRBJ1-1; D not certain. This CDR3 is 16 amino acids long. CDR1 and CDR2 (germline): GTSNPN, SVGIG (reference sequence). The V and J ends lost 0 bases and 0 bases respectively, with 14 bases between them. For the CDR3, the DNA is TGTGCCTGGAGTGTACGTACCGGAATCATGAACACTGAAGCTTTCTTT. It specifies CAWSVRTGIMNTEAFF.

A word on this clone: This sample includes further DNA sequences coding for the same CDR3. CDR3 protein: CASSVAGAYEQYF. The CDR3 bases are TGTGCCAGCAGCGTGGCGGGGGCCTACGAGCAGTACTTC. This chain links TRBV9 with TRBJ2-7, with 7 bases lining up with TRBD2. With 2 bases clipped from V and 2 bases from J, the junction kept 1 base outside the gene matches. Germline lookup yields CDR1 SGDLS and CDR2 YYNGEE. This CDR3 has 13 residues.

The chain combines TRBV7-9 with TRBJ1-5; no clear D gene. This CDR3 spans 15 amino acids. Deletions cut 4 bases from V and 6 bases from J, with 16 bases between. Germline V CDR1 and CDR2: SEHNR, FQNEAQ (reference sequence). Here the CDR3 DNA reads TGTGCCAGCAGCTCATCGCGGGAACGGGGTCAGCCCCAGCATTTT. Its protein product is CASSSSRERGQPQHF.

This sequence joins TRBV4-3 and TRBJ2-7, with 7 nucleotides matching TRBD2. The CDR3 contains 16 residues. Per germline, CDR1 LGHNA and CDR2 YSLEER. J lost 4 bases, V lost 4 bases, and 13 bases had no gene match. The CDR3 reads CASSLSREGLQYEQYF. In DNA form, the CDR3 reads TGCGCCAGCAGCCTCAGTAGGGAGGGCCTCCAATACGAGCAGTACTTC.

This chain links TRBV5-4 with TRBJ1-1, with 7 bases lining up with TRBD1. J was trimmed by 3 bases and V by 4 bases; bases with no gene match: 0. The CDR3 has 12 residues. Germline V gene lookup returns CDR1 SGHNT and CDR2 YYREEE (reference sequence). The CDR3 reads CASSQGDTEAFF. The DNA of the CDR3 is TGTGCCAGCAGCCAGGGGGACACTGAAGCTTTCTTT.

The chain is built from TRBV4-1 and TRBJ2-3; a weak D match, TRBD2 (6 bases). Deletions cut 4 bases from V and 0 bases from J, with 11 bases between. CDR3 length: 15 amino acids. Germline V gives CDR1 MGHRA, CDR2 YSYEKL. The CDR3 protein is CASSPTAGSTDTQYF. CDR3 DNA: TGCGCCAGCAGCCCTACGGCGGGAAGCACAGATACGCAGTATTTT.

V gene TRBV5-1 combines with J gene TRBJ2-7; D unresolved. CDR3 length: 14 amino acids. Germline CDR1 is SGHRS and CDR2 is YFSETQ. The V gene lost 2 bases and the J gene lost 3 bases, with 12 bases spanning the gap. As DNA, the CDR3 is TGCGCCAGCAGCTTCCCGGACGGTGGCTACGAGCAGTACTTC. Its translation: CASSFPDGGYEQYF.

V gene TRBV5-1 combines with J gene TRBJ2-7; D tentatively fits TRBD1 or TRBD2 (5 bases each). V lost 5 bases to trimming and J lost 2 bases, with 11 bases between them. Per germline, CDR1 SGHRS and CDR2 YFSETQ. The CDR3 sequence is 13 residues long. CDR3 in DNA: TGCGCCAGCAGGAGGGACGGAACCTACGAGCAGTACTTC. Protein product: CASRRDGTYEQYF.

This clone has a single count. The chain has TRBV27 and TRBJ2-5; D is undetermined. Germline V gives CDR1 MNHEY, CDR2 SMNVEV (reference sequence). The CDR3 is made up of 14 amino acids. Trimming removed 2 bases from V and 5 bases from J, with 12 bases in between. CDR3 loop: CASSLTERAETQYF. The CDR3 DNA sequence: TGTGCCAGCAGTTTAACGGAAAGGGCTGAGACCCAGTACTTC.

This rearrangement joins TRBV4-3 to TRBJ2-7, with 9 bases matching TRBD1. With V trimmed by 0 bases and J by 1 base, 4 bases remained unmatched. Germline-derived CDR1 and CDR2 are LGHNA and YSLEER. This CDR3 contains 16 residues. CDR3 loop: CASSQDGTGSSYEQYF. The CDR3 DNA sequence: TGCGCCAGCAGCCAAGACGGGACAGGGTCTTCCTACGAGCAGTACTTC.

This chain joins TRBV5-1 and TRBJ2-7; 9 positions match TRBD1. The V segment lost 0 bases and the J segment 5 bases; nucleotides outside the gene matches: 9. Germline V lookup: CDR1 SGHRS, CDR2 YFSETQ. This CDR3 spans 16 amino acids. CDR3 sequence reads: CASSLGGTGFLDEQYF. In DNA form, the CDR3 reads TGCGCCAGCAGCTTGGGCGGGACAGGGTTTCTCGACGAGCAGTACTTC.

The chain uses TRBV5-1 and TRBJ1-4; D not certain. The V gene lost 4 bases and the J gene lost 0 bases, with 10 bases spanning the gap. The V gene's germline CDR1 is SGHRS and CDR2 YFSETQ. The CDR3 contains 15 residues. This CDR3 is CASSPGSATNEKLFF. CDR3 DNA: TGCGCCAGCAGCCCTGGGAGCGCAACTAATGAAAAACTGTTTTTT.

The V gene is TRBV7-9, the J gene TRBJ2-1; 13 bases map to TRBD2. Germline trimming cut 4 bases from V and 8 bases from J; bases unmatched to any gene: 2. The CDR3 contains 14 residues. From germline, CDR1 is SEHNR and CDR2 FQNEAQ (reference sequence). CDR3 nucleotides: TGTGCCAGCAGCTCGGGACTAGCGGGATATGAGCAGTTCTTC. Its protein product is CASSSGLAGYEQFF.

V usage is TRBV4-1 and J usage is TRBJ2-7; maybe TRBD2 (5 bases). The V gene's germline CDR1 is MGHRA and CDR2 YSYEKL. V was trimmed by 1 base and J by 3 bases, leaving 13 bases between them. CDR3 length: 15 amino acids. CDR3 region: CASSQAVRDHYEQYF. As DNA, the CDR3 is TGCGCCAGCAGCCAAGCGGTGAGGGATCACTACGAGCAGTACTTC.

In regard to this clone: One end of the junction varies from germline; a read error may be responsible. The chain is built from TRBV23-1 and TRBJ2-7; tentative D call: TRBD1 (6 bases). TRBV23-1 is given ORF status, its function remaining uncertain. The CDR3 has 11 residues. This CDR3 reads CARQGQCVRTF. The CDR3 nucleotides are TGCGCCAGACAAGGACAGTGTGTTAGGACCTTC.

In the case of this clone: This likely traces to a read error, being one base from a far larger clone. This sequence joins TRBV7-3 and TRBJ2-7; 8 positions match TRBD2. The CDR3 spans 13 residues. Germline CDR1 SGHTA, CDR2 FQGTGA. J gave up 7 bases and V 3 bases, and 5 bases lay outside the gene matches. This CDR3 reads CASSFAGGNEQYF. The CDR3, as DNA: TGTGCCAGCAGCTTCGCGGGGGGCAATGAGCAGTACTTC.